A selection of T cell receptor beta chains follows, all from one sample in a study of cytomegalovirus exposure and HLA in healthy donors. Profiled with immunoSEQ multiplex PCR; TCRdb holds only in-frame clones, not every one. This sample has 130,000 to 150,000 clones, with around three quarters found just once. The sample was PBMCs. All receptors come from a woman in her forties in good health and CMV-seropositive. The CDR3 runs from the conserved cysteine through the conserved F or W. The D gene is left open where the match is weak. Clone sizes are given selectively: once, few, many, or a class where the clone is expanded.

J: TRBJ1-5; size: .; V: TRBV2; D: .; CDR3: CASSPSTGNQPQHF; DNA: TGTGCCAGCAGCCCGAGTACAGGGAATCAGCCCCAGCATTTT
J: TRBJ2-1; size: .; V: TRBV7-3; D: TRBD1; CDR3: CASSLNTGGGNEQFF; DNA: TGTGCCAGCAGCTTAAATACAGGGGGAGGAAATGAGCAGTTCTTC
J: TRBJ1-1; size: .; V: TRBV7-9; D: TRBD1; CDR3: CAGQGIANTEAFF; DNA: TGTGCCGGACAGGGTATCGCGAACACTGAAGCTTTCTTT
J: TRBJ1-1; size: .; V: TRBV27; D: TRBD1; CDR3: CASSLTGGTEAFF; DNA: TGTGCCAGCAGCCTGACAGGGGGCACTGAAGCTTTCTTT
J: TRBJ2-7; size: .; V: TRBV10-2; D: .; CDR3: CASSDRPNSYEQYF; DNA: TGCGCCAGCAGTGACAGGCCTAACTCCTACGAGCAGTACTTC
J: TRBJ1-2; size: .; V: TRBV19; D: .; CDR3: CASSYDRTYGYTF; DNA: TGTGCCAGTAGTTACGACAGAACCTATGGCTACACCTTC
J: TRBJ2-1; size: few; V: TRBV6-5; D: TRBD2; CDR3: CASRTSGGGLNEQFF; DNA: TGTGCCAGCAGAACTAGCGGGGGAGGTTTAAATGAGCAGTTCTTC
J: TRBJ1-1; size: .; V: TRBV11-1; D: .; CDR3: CASSLTDGGTEAFF; DNA: TGTGCCAGCAGCTTAACCGATGGGGGGACTGAAGCTTTCTTT
J: TRBJ1-5; size: .; V: TRBV28; D: .; CDR3: CASSSWGAPLNQPQHF; DNA: TGTGCCAGCAGTTCATGGGGGGCGCCGCTCAATCAGCCCCAGCATTTT
J: TRBJ2-1; size: .; V: TRBV7-9; D: TRBD2; CDR3: CASSFWRGSYNEQFF; DNA: TGTGCCAGCAGCTTCTGGCGGGGGTCGTACAATGAGCAGTTCTTC
J: TRBJ1-1; size: .; V: TRBV2; D: .; CDR3: CASSESGMNTEAFF; DNA: TGTGCCAGCAGTGAGTCAGGGATGAACACTGAAGCTTTCTTT
J: TRBJ1-5; size: .; V: TRBV19; D: .; CDR3: CASTLVGGSNQPQHF; DNA: TGTGCCAGTACCCTGGTGGGGGGGAGCAATCAGCCCCAGCATTTT
J: TRBJ2-7; size: .; V: TRBV21-1; D: .; CDR3: CASRTRVKAGNYEQYF; DNA: TGTGCCAGCCGCACCAGAGTTAAGGCGGGGAACTACGAGCAGTACTTC
J: TRBJ1-6; size: .; V: TRBV6-5; D: TRBD1; CDR3: CASSSRDRTSPLHF; DNA: TGTGCCAGCAGTTCCCGGGACAGGACTTCACCCCTCCACTTT
J: TRBJ2-5; size: .; V: TRBV5-1; D: .; CDR3: CASSWGDQETQYF; DNA: TGCGCCAGCAGCTGGGGCGACCAAGAGACCCAGTACTTC
J: TRBJ2-1; size: .; V: TRBV9; D: .; CDR3: CASSVEARGEQFF; DNA: TGTGCCAGCAGCGTAGAGGCTAGGGGTGAGCAGTTCTTC
J: TRBJ2-5; size: .; V: TRBV5-6; D: TRBD2; CDR3: CASSFALEPYGGQYF; DNA: TGTGCCAGCAGCTTTGCTTTGGAACCCTACGGGGGGCAGTACTTC
J: TRBJ1-1; size: few; V: TRBV2; D: TRBD1; CDR3: CASIRDSFEEAFF; DNA: TGTGCCAGCATCAGGGACAGTTTTGAAGAAGCTTTCTTT
J: TRBJ2-7; size: .; V: TRBV7-6; D: TRBD1; CDR3: CASSYGQGTGEEQYF; DNA: TGTGCCAGCAGCTACGGACAGGGGACCGGTGAGGAGCAGTACTTC
J: TRBJ1-1; size: .; V: TRBV6-5; D: TRBD1; CDR3: CASSSTGVVHTEAFF; DNA: TGTGCCAGCAGTTCGACAGGGGTAGTGCACACTGAAGCTTTCTTT
J: TRBJ1-1; size: .; V: TRBV5-3; D: .; CDR3: CARSFGRNTEAFF; DNA: TGTGCCAGAAGCTTCGGGAGGAACACTGAAGCTTTCTTT
J: TRBJ2-7; size: .; V: TRBV5-1; D: TRBD1; CDR3: CASSPVVGQGNYEQYF; DNA: TGCGCCAGCAGCCCGGTGGTTGGACAGGGTAACTACGAGCAGTACTTC
J: TRBJ2-7; size: .; V: TRBV6-5; D: .; CDR3: CATQGFGGRSYEQYF; DNA: TGTGCCACCCAGGGGTTCGGGGGGCGATCATACGAGCAGTACTTC
J: TRBJ2-1; size: once; V: TRBV5-1; D: .; CDR3: CASSSPHNNEQFF; DNA: TGCGCCAGCAGCTCGCCCCACAACAATGAGCAGTTCTTC
J: TRBJ2-3; size: .; V: TRBV5-6; D: .; CDR3: CASSLASDTQYF; DNA: TGTGCCAGCAGCTTGGCCTCAGATACGCAGTATTTT
J: TRBJ1-3; size: .; V: TRBV5-1; D: TRBD1; CDR3: CASSQGTGGFGNTIYF; DNA: TGCGCCAGCAGCCAAGGGACAGGGGGCTTTGGAAACACCATATATTTT
J: TRBJ1-2; size: few; V: TRBV11-2; D: .; CDR3: CASSSTGPYGYTF; DNA: TGTGCCAGCAGCTCGACAGGTCCCTATGGCTACACCTTC
J: TRBJ2-2; size: .; V: TRBV10-2; D: TRBD1; CDR3: CASNGQGAFVGELFF; DNA: TGCGCCAGCAATGGACAGGGGGCTTTTGTCGGGGAGCTGTTTTTT
J: TRBJ1-1; size: .; V: TRBV15; D: .; CDR3: CATSTGNTEAFF; DNA: TGTGCCACCAGCACAGGGAACACTGAAGCTTTCTTT
J: TRBJ1-1; size: few; V: TRBV5-4; D: .; CDR3: CASSLFQGINGTEAFF; DNA: TGTGCCAGCAGCTTGTTCCAGGGGATCAATGGCACTGAAGCTTTCTTT
J: TRBJ1-2; size: .; V: TRBV28; D: TRBD1; CDR3: CASSSRTGRYGYTF; DNA: TGTGCCAGCAGTTCCCGGACAGGGAGGTATGGCTACACCTTC
J: TRBJ2-7; size: .; V: TRBV11-2; D: TRBD1; CDR3: CASSGGQLSYEQYF; DNA: TGTGCCAGCAGCGGGGGACAGCTCTCCTACGAGCAGTACTTC
J: TRBJ1-3; size: .; V: TRBV6-1; D: TRBD1; CDR3: CASSEHDRASSGNTIYF; DNA: TGTGCCAGCAGTGAACACGACAGGGCGAGCTCTGGAAACACCATATATTTT
J: TRBJ2-3; size: once; V: TRBV9; D: TRBD2; CDR3: CASSPLAGGSTDTQYF; DNA: TGTGCCAGCAGCCCTTTAGCGGGGGGTTCCACAGATACGCAGTATTTT
J: TRBJ1-2; size: .; V: TRBV5-1; D: .; CDR3: CASSLDALADYGYTF; DNA: TGCGCCAGCAGCTTGGACGCATTGGCGGACTATGGCTACACCTTC
J: TRBJ2-1; size: .; V: TRBV15; D: TRBD2; CDR3: CATSRSGTSGAQQFF; DNA: TGTGCCACCAGCAGATCTGGGACTAGCGGGGCGCAGCAGTTCTTC
J: TRBJ2-5; size: .; V: TRBV6-5; D: .; CDR3: CASSYFVGLQETQYF; DNA: TGTGCCAGCAGTTACTTCGTTGGCCTCCAAGAGACCCAGTACTTC
J: TRBJ1-4; size: .; V: TRBV6-1; D: TRBD1; CDR3: CASSPGQINEKLFF; DNA: TGTGCCAGCAGCCCGGGACAGATCAATGAAAAACTGTTTTTT
J: TRBJ1-1; size: .; V: TRBV7-2; D: .; CDR3: CASSFRGATEAFF; DNA: TGTGCCAGCAGCTTTCGGGGGGCCACTGAAGCTTTCTTT
J: TRBJ1-3; size: .; V: TRBV9; D: TRBD1; CDR3: CASSEGQERNTIYF; DNA: TGTGCCAGCAGTGAGGGACAGGAACGAAACACCATATATTTT
J: TRBJ1-2; size: .; V: TRBV5-6; D: .; CDR3: CASSLAGFGYTF; DNA: TGTGCCAGCAGCTTGGCAGGATTTGGCTACACCTTC